The 14 T cell receptor beta chains given below trace back to one sample, sequenced in a study of OX40 agonist ivuxolimab in advanced cancers. Sequenced by immunoSEQ multiplex PCR; TCRdb stores in-frame clones only, minus some. Among tens of thousands of clones, about 92% were seen once, and the ten largest hold over 10%. Source: CD4+ or CD8+ T cells sorted from blood, taken in a trial of the OX40 agonist ivuxolimab. The receptors come from an adult with an advanced solid tumor such as melanoma, head and neck, liver or kidney cancer.

This clone was seen a single time. The chain employs TRBV2 and TRBJ2-2, with D perhaps matching TRBD1 or TRBD2 (5 bases each). There are 17 residues in the CDR3. CDR1 and CDR2 from the germline V gene are SNHLY and FYNNEI. Trimming removed 3 bases from V and 6 bases from J, with 20 bases in between. The CDR3 spells CASSDARLSGRPGELFF. The DNA for the CDR3 is TGTGCCAGCAGTGACGCCCGCCTATCGGGACGACCCGGGGAGCTGTTTTTT.

The rearrangement joins TRBV7-9 to TRBJ1-2, with 9 bases fitting TRBD1. Germline V CDR1 and CDR2: SEHNR, FQNEAQ (reference sequence). The CDR3 is 15 amino acids. The J segment lost 2 bases and the V segment lost 5 bases, leaving 6 bases of the junction unmatched. In DNA, the CDR3 is TGTGCCAGCAGCCGCGGGACAGGGAAGAACTATGGCTACACCTTC. Translating it yields CASSRGTGKNYGYTF.

The CDR3 region is CASSEGDARTAEAFF. The CDR3 DNA reads as TGCGCCAGCAGTGAAGGGGACGCAAGGACAGCTGAAGCTTTCTTT. This rearrangement joins TRBV10-1 to TRBJ1-1; the D gene is possibly TRBD1 (6 bases). There are 15 residues in the CDR3. Germline V CDR1 and CDR2: WNHNN, SYGVQD (reference sequence). V was cut by 3 bases and J by 6 bases, with 17 bases left in between.

The chain joins TRBV11-1 to TRBJ2-3; 8 bases are shared with TRBD2. The CDR3 is 16 amino acids. V lost 3 bases to trimming and J lost 4 bases; unmatched junction nucleotides: 9. CDR1 and CDR2 (germline): SGHAT, FQDESV (reference sequence). CDR3 residues: CASSFEGGRSPDTQYF. DNA of the CDR3: TGTGCCAGCAGCTTTGAAGGCGGGAGGTCCCCAGATACGCAGTATTTT.

The V call is TRBV21-1, the J call TRBJ2-7; no check of the table's D call, TRBD2, against the DNA was made. TRBV21-1 is reported as a pseudogene. The CDR3 is 17 residues long. CDR3: CASNEICPGLLSYEQYF. In nucleotides, the CDR3 is TGTGCCAGCAATGAAATCTGCCCGGGACTTCTATCCTACGAGCAGTACTTC.

The chain joins TRBV7-2 to TRBJ2-1; maybe TRBD2 (6 bases). V dropped 5 bases and J dropped 2 bases, with 13 bases sitting between them. CDR3 length: 15 amino acids. Per the germline V gene, CDR1 is SGHTA and CDR2 is FQGNSA. The CDR3 loop reads CASSPLGGTYNEQFF. DNA of the CDR3: TGTGCCAGCAGCCCACTGGGGGGAACCTACAATGAGCAGTTCTTC.

The chain has TRBV9 and TRBJ2-2; TRBD2 agrees at 7 bases. CDR3 length: 16 residues. V was pared by 4 bases and J by 2 bases, with 8 bases of the junction left unmatched. The germline gives CDR1 SGDLS, CDR2 YYNGEE. DNA of the CDR3: TGTGCCAGCAGCTACGGGGGGAGCTCCAACACCGGGGAGCTGTTTTTT. This translates into CASSYGGSSNTGELFF.

This sequence joins TRBV27 and TRBJ2-7; possible D gene TRBD2, 5 bases. The CDR3 sequence is 14 residues long. Per the germline V gene, CDR1 is MNHEY and CDR2 is SMNVEV (reference sequence). V was pared by 2 bases and J by 7 bases, with 15 bases between. The CDR3 DNA sequence: TGTGCCAGCAGTTTAGGTCGGGCGGCGGGTGAGCAGTACTTC. Residues: CASSLGRAAGEQYF.

This clone was counted a single time. The V gene is TRBV30, the J gene TRBJ1-2; a weak D match, TRBD1 (5 bases). In germline, CDR1 is GTSNPN, CDR2 SVGIG (reference sequence). The CDR3 is made up of 15 amino acids. V gave up 2 bases and J gave up 3 bases, with 16 bases separating them. This chain's CDR3 is CAWSLGALSHYGYTF. The DNA for the CDR3 is TGTGCCTGGAGTTTAGGGGCTCTATCTCACTATGGCTACACCTTC.

This clone was counted a single time. The chain combines TRBV7-9 with TRBJ1-1, with a tentative D call TRBD1 (6 bases). The length of the CDR3 is 14 residues. Per germline, CDR1 SEHNR and CDR2 FQNEAQ (reference sequence). Between the trimmed V and J ends, which lost 5 bases and 2 bases, there was a span of 12 bases. The chain's CDR3 is CASSHRDNNTEAFF. Here the CDR3 DNA reads TGTGCCAGCAGCCACCGGGACAATAACACTGAAGCTTTCTTT.

V usage is TRBV29-1 and J usage is TRBJ2-7; no clear D. In germline, CDR1 is SQVTM, CDR2 ANQGSEA. Trimming stripped 7 bases from V and 4 bases from J, with 17 bases between. CDR3 size: 13 residues. The CDR3 coding sequence is TGCAGCGCGATTAACGCGGAAAGGTACGAGCAGTACTTC. Translation gives CSAINAERYEQYF.

Only a few counts were recorded for this clone. The chain is built from TRBV25-1 and TRBJ1-1; 7 positions agree with TRBD1. J lost 9 bases, V lost 1 base, and 2 bases had no gene match. The CDR3 has 12 residues. Germline V CDR1 and CDR2: MGHDK, SYGVNS. CDR3 residues: CASSESQGKAFF. Written as DNA, the CDR3 is TGTGCCAGCAGTGAATCACAGGGGAAAGCTTTCTTT.

About this clone itself: One junction end does not reproduce the germline sequence, and a read error may be involved. The chain uses TRBV19 and TRBJ1-5, with TRBD1 as a possible D gene (5 bases). From germline, CDR1 is LNHDA and CDR2 SQIVND (reference sequence). This CDR3 has 13 residues. The CDR3 DNA reads as TGTGCCAGTAGCATAGGGGTAAATCAGCCCCAGCATTTT. Its protein is CASSIGVNQPQHF.

The chain employs TRBV2 and TRBJ1-1; 9 nucleotides line up with TRBD1. The CDR3 runs to 15 residues. The trim removed 6 bases at V and 4 bases at J, leaving 9 bases unmatched. CDR1 and CDR2 (germline): SNHLY, FYNNEI. Written as DNA, the CDR3 is TGTGCCAGCAGGACCGGGACAGGGAGCTTCACTGAAGCTTTCTTT. Its translation is CASRTGTGSFTEAFF.